The 19 T cell receptor beta chains given below trace back to one sample, sequenced in a study of T cells in Graves' hyperthyroidism and ophthalmopathy. Template material for amplifying TCR beta CDR3 regions consisted of RNA transcripts. Using the HTBI primer set, a first-round RT-PCR was run on the TCR CDR3. TCRdb redid the calling of the multiplex PCR reads with MiXCR, one entry per CDR3 protein. The repertoire includes 390,000 or so distinct CDR3 sequences, about 15% of them detected once, and less than 15% sits in the top ten. Sequences were obtained from blood. These receptors all stem from a man younger than 35 with Graves' ophthalmopathy.

The CDR3: CASSVDLVIESQYF. CDR3 DNA sequence: TGTGCCAGCAGCGTAGATCTGGTGATAGAGTCGCAGTATTTT. The rearrangement uses TRBV9 and TRBJ2-3; D remains ambiguous. The length of the CDR3 is 14 residues. Germline-derived CDR1 and CDR2 are SGDLS and YYNGEE. Trimming cost V 0 bases and J 10 bases, with 15 bases left between them.

This clonotype came up many times. The chain carries TRBV24-1 and TRBJ2-1; no definite D call. V lost 1 base to trimming and J lost 7 bases, with 16 bases between them. CDR3 length equals 16 residues. Per the germline V gene, CDR1 is KGHDR and CDR2 is SFDVKD. CDR3 sequence reads: CATSDFRLSKRNEQFF. For the CDR3, the DNA is TGTGCCACCAGTGATTTTAGGCTCTCTAAAAGGAATGAGCAGTTCTTC.

This clonotype was seen a handful of times. Given a much more abundant clone one base away, this may be a read error. The chain combines TRBV12-3 or TRBV12-4 with TRBJ1-5; the D gene is possibly TRBD1 (6 bases). The CDR3 runs 14 residues. V was trimmed by 8 bases and J by 8 bases, leaving 19 bases between them. For the CDR3, the DNA is TGTGCCAGCGCGCCAGACAGGAGGATAAAGCCCCAGCATTTT. It yields the protein CASAPDRRIKPQHF.

Many counts were recorded for this clonotype. The chain combines TRBV7-2 with TRBJ2-5; D is perhaps TRBD2 (6 bases). Germline values: CDR1 SGHTA, CDR2 FQGNSA. The CDR3 has 16 amino acids. V gave up 4 bases and J gave up 2 bases, with 17 bases separating them. The CDR3 sequence is CASSWDGGNLQETQYF. In DNA form, the CDR3 reads TGTGCCAGCAGCTGGGACGGAGGGAACCTACAAGAGACCCAGTACTTC.

This clonotype was recorded at least ten times. The V call is TRBV11-2, the J call TRBJ2-3; TRBD1 is a possible D gene (6 bases). The CDR3 runs 14 residues. V lost 7 bases, J lost 2 bases, and 13 bases lay in between. Germline-derived CDR1 and CDR2 are SGHAT and FQNNGV. The DNA of the CDR3 is TGTGCCAGCATTAAGGACAGACTCACAGATACGCAGTATTTT. It is translated as CASIKDRLTDTQYF.

Points on this clonotype: The conserved closing phenylalanine or tryptophan is absent in this CDR3, likely reflecting a read error. No DNA is shown, since the ends of the CDR3 on it are uncertain; the CDR3 is the one TCRdb lists. The V call is TRBV5-5, the J call TRBJ2-5. The germline V gene encodes CDR1 SGHKS and CDR2 YYEKEE (reference sequence). The CDR3 contains 11 residues when both ends are counted. The CDR3 loop reads CASTFLETQHL.

This clonotype was seen ten or more times. The chain has TRBV5-1 and TRBJ2-1; 12 nucleotides line up with TRBD2. This CDR3 region has 16 residues. Germline V gene lookup returns CDR1 SGHRS and CDR2 YFSETQ. Trimming cost V 2 bases and J 9 bases; bases outside gene matches: 9. CDR3 nucleotide sequence: TGCGCCAGCAGCTTAGCACCGGGACTAGCGGGTCGTGAGCAGTTCTTC. Translation: CASSLAPGLAGREQFF.

This clonotype occurred many times. The J gene is TRBJ1-4, the V gene TRBV2; 10 bases agree with TRBD1. This CDR3 is built from 17 residues. J was trimmed by 0 bases and V by 7 bases; bases with no gene match: 8. Germline CDR1 and CDR2: SNHLY and FYNNEI. CDR3 amino acids: CASTGTGAEATNEKLFF. The CDR3 DNA sequence: TGTGCCAGCACCGGGACAGGGGCCGAAGCAACTAATGAAAAACTGTTTTTT.

This clonotype came up many times. The rearrangement joins TRBV5-5 to TRBJ2-7; TRBD2 agrees at 9 bases. V shed 0 bases, J shed 9 bases, and the junction held 13 bases outside the gene matches. Germline V CDR1 and CDR2: SGHKS, YYEKEE (reference sequence). CDR3 length equals 16 residues. CDR3 protein: CASSLESLAGPRAQYF. For the CDR3, the DNA is TGTGCCAGCAGCTTGGAATCGCTAGCGGGGCCCAGGGCGCAGTACTTC.

Concerning this clonotype itself: It may be a read error: a sequence one base away is much more abundant. DNA for the CDR3: TGTGCCAGCAGCCCCGACGGAATTACCGGGGAGCTGTTTTTT. This translates into CASSPDGITGELFF. The chain recombines TRBV2 with TRBJ2-2; D not resolved. Trimming removed 6 bases from V and 5 bases from J, with 13 bases in between. Germline loops: CDR1 SNHLY, CDR2 FYNNEI. The CDR3 length is 14 residues.

V is TRBV7-9 and J is TRBJ1-2; TRBD1 is a possible D gene (6 bases). Germline-derived CDR1 and CDR2 are SEHNR and FQNEAQ (reference sequence). V gave up 5 bases and J gave up 6 bases, with 22 bases separating them. CDR3 size: 16 residues. CDR3 amino acids: CASSRGWRQALDGYTF. DNA of the CDR3: TGTGCCAGCAGCCGTGGTTGGCGACAGGCCCTGGATGGCTACACCTTC. The full variable domain, its missing parts supplied by reference TRBV7-9 and TRBJ1-2, is DTGVSQNPRHKITKRGQNVTFRCDPISEHNRLYWYRQTLGQGPEFLTYFQNEAQLEKSRLLSDRFSAERPKGSFSTLEIQRTEQGDSAMYLCASSRGWRQALDGYTFGSGTRLTVV.

This clonotype was seen ten or more times. The chain has TRBV20-1 and TRBJ2-3; D remains unclear. CDR1 and CDR2 (germline): DFQATT, SNEGSKA (reference sequence). CDR3 length: 11 residues. Deletions cut 6 bases from V and 6 bases from J, with 10 bases between. The DNA of the CDR3 is TGCAGTGCGCCATCATCGGATACGCAGTATTTT. Translation: CSAPSSDTQYF.

This clonotype was seen only a few times. The chain combines TRBV20-1 with TRBJ2-2; no reliable D call. The CDR3 sequence is 13 residues long. The V end lost 0 bases, the J end lost 7 bases, and 9 bases lay between the germline ends. The germline CDR1 and CDR2 sequences are DFQATT and SNEGSKA (reference sequence). In DNA, the CDR3 is TGCAGTGCTAGAGATCCCACGGGCGGGGAGCTGTTTTTT. It yields the protein CSARDPTGGELFF.

To note about this clonotype: A clone one base away is much larger, so this may be a read error. The conserved closing phenylalanine or tryptophan is absent in this CDR3, likely reflecting a read error. J is TRBJ1-2 and V is TRBV7-9; perhaps TRBD1 as D (5 bases). This CDR3 spans 13 amino acids. Between the trimmed V and J ends, which lost 0 bases and 6 bases, there was a span of 8 bases. Germline V gives CDR1 SEHNR, CDR2 FQNEAQ (reference sequence). As DNA, the CDR3 is TGTGCCAGCAGCTTAGCAGGGGTTAATGGCTACACCCTC. Its protein is CASSLAGVNGYTL.

This clonotype was counted at least ten times. The chain recombines TRBV7-8 with TRBJ2-1; the D gene is possibly TRBD2 (6 bases). CDR3 size: 16 residues. V was shortened by 4 bases and J by 3 bases, with 16 bases between the two germline ends. Germline V gene sequence: CDR1 SGHVS, CDR2 FQNEAQ. CDR3 coding DNA: TGTGCCAGCAGCTCACCCCCGGGGGAGGACTACAATGAGCAGTTCTTC. It codes for CASSSPPGEDYNEQFF.

This clonotype turned up a few times. This chain joins TRBV9 and TRBJ2-5, with 8 bases identical to TRBD2. Germline CDR1 and CDR2: SGDLS and YYNGEE. The length of the CDR3 is 15 residues. V was clipped by 3 bases and J by 6 bases; unmatched bases: 10. As DNA, the CDR3 is TGTGCCAGCAGCGCCCCCGAGGAGCGGGGGAAGACCCAGTACTTC. Translation gives CASSAPEERGKTQYF.

This clonotype was picked up a small number of times. The chain combines TRBV29-1 with TRBJ2-1, with 7 bases aligning to TRBD2. V lost 2 bases and J lost 6; bases outside the gene matches: 10. This CDR3 has 15 amino acids. Germline values: CDR1 SQVTM, CDR2 ANQGSEA. The CDR3 DNA follows: TGCAGCGTTGAAATGTGGGCGGGAGTATTCAATGAGCAGTTCTTC. Residues: CSVEMWAGVFNEQFF.

In its sample, this clonotype was seen many times. The chain joins TRBV20-1 to TRBJ2-3, with TRBD2 identical over 8 bases. V gave up 4 bases and J gave up 7 bases; unmatched junction bases: 10. This CDR3 region has 14 residues. The germline CDR1 and CDR2 sequences are DFQATT and SNEGSKA (reference sequence). As DNA, the CDR3 is TGCAGTGCTATAAAAGCGGGAGTTATGCATACGCAGTATTTT. As protein: CSAIKAGVMHTQYF.

This clonotype was counted ten times or more. The chain joins TRBV27 to TRBJ1-1, with TRBD1 matching over 7 bases. The CDR3 contains 14 residues. The germline V gene has CDR1 MNHEY and CDR2 SMNVEV (reference sequence). With 5 bases clipped from V and 3 bases from J, the junction kept 6 bases outside the gene matches. The DNA of the CDR3 is TGTGCCAGCAGTCCAGGGACAGATCACACTGAAGCTTTCTTT. Its translation: CASSPGTDHTEAFF.